Reported below is one T cell receptor (beta chain). Its antigen is undetermined. This entry is derived from a study of identical twins. Study-level points and caveats: A lower insertion count was a feature of abundant cord blood beta clonotypes, with no such feature in memory repertoires.

A universal primer site was added by template switching, and unique molecular identifiers were carried by the cDNA. TCRdb passed the 5' RACE reads through MiXCR, listing each CDR3 protein once. The sample carries approximately 230,000 distinct CDR3 sequences, about an eighth recorded once. The length of the CDR3 is 14 residues. V was clipped by 3 bases and J by 4 bases, with 9 bases between them. In germline, CDR1 is SEHNR, CDR2 FQNEAQ (reference sequence). The chain links TRBV7-9 to TRBJ2-2; the D gene is possibly TRBD1 (6 bases). This TCR came from a woman younger than 35 in good health. The sequenced sample consisted of memory (CD45RO+) T cells sorted from blood. DNA of the CDR3: TGTGCCAGCAGCTTTCAGGGGATCACCGGGGAGCTGTTTTTT. Translation: CASSFQGITGELFF.